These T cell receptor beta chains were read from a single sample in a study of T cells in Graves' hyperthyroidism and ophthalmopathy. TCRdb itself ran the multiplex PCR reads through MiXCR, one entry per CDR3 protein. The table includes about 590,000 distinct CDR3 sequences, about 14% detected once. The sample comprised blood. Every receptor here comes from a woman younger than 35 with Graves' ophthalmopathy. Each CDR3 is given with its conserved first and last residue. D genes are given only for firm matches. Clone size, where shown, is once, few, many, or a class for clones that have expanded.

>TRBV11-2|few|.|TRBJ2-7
TGCGCCAGCAGCCAATTCGGGGCTAGCGCGCACTACGAGCAGTACTTC
CASSQFGASAHYEQYF
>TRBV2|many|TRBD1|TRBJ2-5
TGTGCCAGCAGGGAAGGGGGCGGAGAGACCCAGTACTTC
CASREGGGETQYF
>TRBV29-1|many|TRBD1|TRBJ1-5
TGCAGCGTTGGAGGACAGGGGCCCCAGCATTTT
CSVGGQGPQHF
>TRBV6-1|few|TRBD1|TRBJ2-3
TGTGCCAGCAGTCCAGACAGGGGACCAGATACGCAGTATTTT
CASSPDRGPDTQYF
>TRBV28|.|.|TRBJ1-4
TGTGCCAGCAGTTTAGGGCTCAGGTTGTTTTTT
CASSLGLRLFF
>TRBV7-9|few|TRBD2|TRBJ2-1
TGTGCCAGCAGCTTAGGGGGGACTAGCGGGAGGGAGCAGTTCTTC
CASSLGGTSGREQFF
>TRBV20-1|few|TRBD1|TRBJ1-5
TGCAGTGCCTGGGACAGAGAGGTGGGCCTCAATCAGCCCCAGCATTTT
CSAWDREVGLNQPQHF
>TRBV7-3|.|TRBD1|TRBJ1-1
TGTGCCAGCAGCTTAAAGGGACAGGGGAGAACTGAAGCTTTCTTT
CASSLKGQGRTEAFF
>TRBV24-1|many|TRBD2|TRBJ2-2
TGTGCCACCAGTGTTGGGACTAGAGTCACCGGGGAGCTGTTTTTT
CATSVGTRVTGELFF
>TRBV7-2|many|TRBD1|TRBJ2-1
TGTGCCAGCAGCTTAGCACAGGGGTCCTACAATGAGCAGTTCTTC
CASSLAQGSYNEQFF
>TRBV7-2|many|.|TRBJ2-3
TGTGCCAGCAGCCGATTCACAGATACGCAGTATTTT
CASSRFTDTQYF
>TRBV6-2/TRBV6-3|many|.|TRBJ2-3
TGTGCCAGCAGCCTCACGTGGGGCACAGATACGCAGTATTTT
CASSLTWGTDTQYF
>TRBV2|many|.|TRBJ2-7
TGTGCCAGCAGTGAGTTTGGGACGGAAGCCTACGAGCAGTACTTC
CASSEFGTEAYEQYF
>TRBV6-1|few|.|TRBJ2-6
TGTGCCAGCAGGGATTACCGTCTTTCTGGGGCCAACGTCCTGACTTTC
CASRDYRLSGANVLTF
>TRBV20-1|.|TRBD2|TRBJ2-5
TGCAGTGCTAGCCGACTAGCGGGAGTGCGAGAGACCCAGTACTTC
CSASRLAGVRETQYF
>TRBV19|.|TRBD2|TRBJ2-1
TGTGCCAGTAGTACTCTAGCGGGAGGGCCTTGTGAGCAGTTCTTC
CASSTLAGGPCEQFF
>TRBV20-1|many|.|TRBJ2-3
TGCAGTGCTAGAGATGCGGTCTGGAGCACAGATACGCAGTATTTT
CSARDAVWSTDTQYF
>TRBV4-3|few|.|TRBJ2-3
TGCGCCAGCAGCCAAGATCGAGGGCCCACAGATACGCAGTATTTT
CASSQDRGPTDTQYF
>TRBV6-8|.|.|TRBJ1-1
TGTGCCAGCAGTCAACCCCCCCGACAAGGGAAGGGACCCATGAACACTGAAGCTTTCTTT
CASSQPPRQGKGPMNTEAFF
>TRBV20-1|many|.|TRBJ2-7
TGCAGTGCTAGCCACGGCCCCTCCTACGAGCAGTACTTC
CSASHGPSYEQYF
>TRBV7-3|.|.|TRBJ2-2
TGTGCCAGCAGCTTAACCCTCGACAGCCGGGGGTCCGGGGAGCTGTTTTTT
CASSLTLDSRGSGELFF
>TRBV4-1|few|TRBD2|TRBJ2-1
TGCGCCAGCAGCCATACCGGGACTAGCGGAAACAATGAGCAGTTCTTC
CASSHTGTSGNNEQFF
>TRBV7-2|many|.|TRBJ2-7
TGTGCCAGCAGATCCACAGGGTACGGCGAGCAGTACTTC
CASRSTGYGEQYF
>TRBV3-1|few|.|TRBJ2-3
TGTGCCAGCAGCCAAGCAAGAGGGGTGCAATCCGGAGATACGCAGTATTTT
CASSQARGVQSGDTQYF
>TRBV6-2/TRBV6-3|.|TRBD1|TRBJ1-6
TGTGCCAGCAGTGGAGTTACAGGGGGCAGTTCACCCCTCCACTTT
CASSGVTGGSSPLHF
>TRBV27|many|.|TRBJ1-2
TGTGCCAGCAGTTCAGCATGGGGAGCGCGCGCTAACTATGGCTACACCTTC
CASSSAWGARANYGYTF
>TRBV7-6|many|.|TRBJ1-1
TGTGCCAGCAGCTTATCAAAACAGGGTTGGATGAACACTGAAGCTTTCTTT
CASSLSKQGWMNTEAFF
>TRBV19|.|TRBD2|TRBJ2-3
TGTGCCACGGGGACTAGGGTCGCAGATACGCAGTATTTT
CATGTRVADTQYF
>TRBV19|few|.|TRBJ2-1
TGTGCCAGTAGTACTCGGGACTCCTCCTACAATGAGCAGTTCTTC
CASSTRDSSYNEQFF
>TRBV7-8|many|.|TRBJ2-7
TGTGCCAGCAGCCCCAGGACCTACGAGCAGTACTTC
CASSPRTYEQYF
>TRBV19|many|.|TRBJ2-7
TGTGCCAGCGGGTCCTACGAGCAGTACTTC
CASGSYEQYF
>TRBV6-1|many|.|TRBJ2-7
TGTGCCAGCAGTCATAGCGGAGGTCCCTACGAGCAGTACTTC
CASSHSGGPYEQYF
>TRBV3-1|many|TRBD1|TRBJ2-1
TGTGCCAGCAGCCAAGGAATGAGGACAGGGGGGTACAATGAGCAGTTCTTC
CASSQGMRTGGYNEQFF
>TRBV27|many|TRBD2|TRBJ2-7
TGTGCCAGCGCTGCCAGGGACAGCGGGACTAGCGGGAGATATCGACCAAACGAGCAGTACTTC
CASAARDSGTSGRYRPNEQYF
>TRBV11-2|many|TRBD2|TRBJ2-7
TGTGCCAGCAGCTTAGTTGGAGCGGGAGTTGTCCGGCCGAACGAGCAGTACTTC
CASSLVGAGVVRPNEQYF
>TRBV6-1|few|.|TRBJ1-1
TGTGCCAGCAGTGAGGGGGTTGACACTGAAGCTTTCTTT
CASSEGVDTEAFF
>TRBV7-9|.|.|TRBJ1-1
TGTGCCAGCAGCTCCATTTCCTTTAGAACTGAAGCTTTCTTT
CASSSISFRTEAFF
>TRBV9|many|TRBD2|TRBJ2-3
TGTGCCAGCAGCGTAGAACCTAGCGGCGGAGATACGCAGTATTTT
CASSVEPSGGDTQYF